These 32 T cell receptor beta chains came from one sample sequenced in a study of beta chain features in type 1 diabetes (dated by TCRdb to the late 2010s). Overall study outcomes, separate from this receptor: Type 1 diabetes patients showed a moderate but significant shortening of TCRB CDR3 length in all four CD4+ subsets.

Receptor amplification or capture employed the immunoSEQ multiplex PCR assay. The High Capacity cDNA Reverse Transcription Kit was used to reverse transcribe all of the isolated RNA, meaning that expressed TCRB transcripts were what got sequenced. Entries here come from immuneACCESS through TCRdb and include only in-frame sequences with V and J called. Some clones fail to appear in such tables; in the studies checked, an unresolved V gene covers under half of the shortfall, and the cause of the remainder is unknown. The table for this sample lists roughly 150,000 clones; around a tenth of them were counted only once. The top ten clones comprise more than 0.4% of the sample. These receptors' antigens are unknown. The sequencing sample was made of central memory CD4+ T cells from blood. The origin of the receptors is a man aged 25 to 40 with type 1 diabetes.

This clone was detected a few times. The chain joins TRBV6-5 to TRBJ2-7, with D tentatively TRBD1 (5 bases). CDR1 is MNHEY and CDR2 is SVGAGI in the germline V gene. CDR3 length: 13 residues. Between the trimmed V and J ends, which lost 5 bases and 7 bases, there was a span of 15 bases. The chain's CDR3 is CASSPNPRAEQYF. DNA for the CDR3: TGTGCCAGCAGTCCAAATCCCAGGGCGGAGCAGTACTTC.

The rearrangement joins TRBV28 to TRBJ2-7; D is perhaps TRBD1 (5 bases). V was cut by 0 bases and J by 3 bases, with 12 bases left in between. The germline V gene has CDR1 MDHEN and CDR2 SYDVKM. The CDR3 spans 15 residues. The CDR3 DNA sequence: TGTGCCAGCAGTTTATGGTCGACAGCGAGCTACGAGCAGTACTTC. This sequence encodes CASSLWSTASYEQYF.

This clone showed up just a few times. CDR3 bases: TGTGCCAGCAGCTTAGACGTAGCGGGAGGTGCAGATACGCAGTATTTT. Its translation is CASSLDVAGGADTQYF. The chain uses TRBV7-9 and TRBJ2-3; 10 bases are shared with TRBD2. Unmatched junction bases numbered 5, after V lost 1 base and J lost 4 bases. The germline V gene has CDR1 SEHNR and CDR2 FQNEAQ (reference sequence). This CDR3 comprises 16 residues.

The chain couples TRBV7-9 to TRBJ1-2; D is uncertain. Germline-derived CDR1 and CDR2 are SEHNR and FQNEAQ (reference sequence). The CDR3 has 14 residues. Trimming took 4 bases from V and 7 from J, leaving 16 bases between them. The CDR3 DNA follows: TGTGCCAGCAGCTCCTGGGGAGGGCATGGTGGCTACACCTTC. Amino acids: CASSSWGGHGGYTF.

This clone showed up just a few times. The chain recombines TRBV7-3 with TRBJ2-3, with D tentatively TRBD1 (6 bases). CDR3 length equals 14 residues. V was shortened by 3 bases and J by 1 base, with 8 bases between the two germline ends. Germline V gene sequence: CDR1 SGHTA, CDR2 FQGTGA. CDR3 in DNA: TGTGCCAGCAGCTTTTCAGGGGGCACAGATACGCAGTATTTT. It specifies CASSFSGGTDTQYF.

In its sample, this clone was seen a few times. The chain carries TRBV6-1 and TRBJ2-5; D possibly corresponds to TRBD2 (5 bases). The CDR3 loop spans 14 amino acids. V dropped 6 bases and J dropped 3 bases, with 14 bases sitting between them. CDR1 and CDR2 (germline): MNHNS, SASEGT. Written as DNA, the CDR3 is TGTGCCAGCAGGCCCTTGAGCGGAGAAGAGACCCAGTACTTC. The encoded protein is CASRPLSGEETQYF.

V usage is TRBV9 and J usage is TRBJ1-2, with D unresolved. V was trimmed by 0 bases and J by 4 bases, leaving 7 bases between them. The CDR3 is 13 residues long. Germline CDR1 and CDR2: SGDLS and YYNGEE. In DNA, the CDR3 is TGTGCCAGCAGCGTAGGAGGTCGCTATGGCTACACCTTC. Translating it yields CASSVGGRYGYTF.

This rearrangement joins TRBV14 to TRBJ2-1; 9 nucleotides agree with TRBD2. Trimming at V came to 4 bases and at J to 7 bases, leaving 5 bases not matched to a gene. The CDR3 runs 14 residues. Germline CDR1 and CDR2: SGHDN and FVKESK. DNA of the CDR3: TGTGCCAGCAGCCTCGGACTAGCGTCAAATGAGCAGTTCTTC. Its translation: CASSLGLASNEQFF.

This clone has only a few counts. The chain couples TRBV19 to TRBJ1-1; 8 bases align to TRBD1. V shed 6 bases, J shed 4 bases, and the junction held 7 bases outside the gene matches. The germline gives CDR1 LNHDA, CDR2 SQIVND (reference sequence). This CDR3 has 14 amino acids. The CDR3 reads CASRTNRGTTEAFF. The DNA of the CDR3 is TGTGCCAGTAGAACGAACAGGGGGACCACTGAAGCTTTCTTT.

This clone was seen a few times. CDR3: CASARNTGELFF. CDR3 in DNA: TGTGCCAGCGCCAGGAACACCGGGGAGCTGTTTTTT. V usage is TRBV6-6 and J usage is TRBJ2-2; D gene uncertain. The CDR3 is 12 residues long. V lost 8 bases to trimming and J lost 1 base, with 5 bases between them. In germline, CDR1 is MNHNY, CDR2 SVGAGI (reference sequence).

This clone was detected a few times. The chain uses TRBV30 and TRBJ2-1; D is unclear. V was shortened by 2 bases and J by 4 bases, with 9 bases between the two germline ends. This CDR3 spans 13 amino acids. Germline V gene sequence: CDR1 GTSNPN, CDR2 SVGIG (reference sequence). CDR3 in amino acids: CAWSLSTYNEQFF. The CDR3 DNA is TGTGCCTGGAGTTTATCTACTTACAATGAGCAGTTCTTC.

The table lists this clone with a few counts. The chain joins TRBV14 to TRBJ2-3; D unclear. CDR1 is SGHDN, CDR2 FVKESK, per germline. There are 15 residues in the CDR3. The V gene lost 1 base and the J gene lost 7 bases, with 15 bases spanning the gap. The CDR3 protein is CASSQGAIYGNTQYF. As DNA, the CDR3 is TGTGCCAGCAGCCAAGGGGCGATTTATGGAAATACGCAGTATTTT.

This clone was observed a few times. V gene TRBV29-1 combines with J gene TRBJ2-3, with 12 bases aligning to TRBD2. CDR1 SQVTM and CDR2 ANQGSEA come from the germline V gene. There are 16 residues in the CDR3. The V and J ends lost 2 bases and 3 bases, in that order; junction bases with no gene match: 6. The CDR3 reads CSVEFTSGRRTDTQYF. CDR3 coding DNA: TGCAGCGTTGAATTCACTAGCGGGAGGCGGACAGATACGCAGTATTTT.

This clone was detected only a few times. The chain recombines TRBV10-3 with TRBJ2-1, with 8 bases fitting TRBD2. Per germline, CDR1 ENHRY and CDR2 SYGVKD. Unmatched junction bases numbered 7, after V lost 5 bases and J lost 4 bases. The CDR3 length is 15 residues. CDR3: CAISPTSGLYNEQFF. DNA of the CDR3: TGTGCCATCAGTCCAACTAGCGGATTATACAATGAGCAGTTCTTC.

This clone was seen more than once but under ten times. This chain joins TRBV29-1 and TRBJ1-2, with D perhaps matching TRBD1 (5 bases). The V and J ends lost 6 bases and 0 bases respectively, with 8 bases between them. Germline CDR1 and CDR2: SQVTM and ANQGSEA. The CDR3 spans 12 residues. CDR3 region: CSVDKTNYGYTF. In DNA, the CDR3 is TGCAGCGTGGACAAAACTAACTATGGCTACACCTTC.

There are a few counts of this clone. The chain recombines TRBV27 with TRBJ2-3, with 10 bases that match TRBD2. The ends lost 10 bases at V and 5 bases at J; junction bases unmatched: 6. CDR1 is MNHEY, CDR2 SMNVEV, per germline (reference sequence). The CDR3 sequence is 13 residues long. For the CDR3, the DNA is TGTGCCACTCAGCGGGGGGGGGAAGATACGCAGTATTTT. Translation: CATQRGGEDTQYF.

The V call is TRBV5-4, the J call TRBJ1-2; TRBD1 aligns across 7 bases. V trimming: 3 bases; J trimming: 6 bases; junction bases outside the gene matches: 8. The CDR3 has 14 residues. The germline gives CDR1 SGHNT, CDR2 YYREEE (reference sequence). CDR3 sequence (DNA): TGTGCCAGCAGCTCGCTGACAGGGCAGGATGGCTACACCTTC. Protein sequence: CASSSLTGQDGYTF.

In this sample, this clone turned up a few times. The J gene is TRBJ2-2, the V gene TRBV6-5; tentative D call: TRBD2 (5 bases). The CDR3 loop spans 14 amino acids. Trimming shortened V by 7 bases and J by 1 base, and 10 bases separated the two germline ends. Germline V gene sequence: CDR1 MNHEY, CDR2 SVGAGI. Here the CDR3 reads CASTVEGNTGELFF. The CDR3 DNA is TGTGCCAGCACTGTCGAGGGGAACACCGGGGAGCTGTTTTTT.

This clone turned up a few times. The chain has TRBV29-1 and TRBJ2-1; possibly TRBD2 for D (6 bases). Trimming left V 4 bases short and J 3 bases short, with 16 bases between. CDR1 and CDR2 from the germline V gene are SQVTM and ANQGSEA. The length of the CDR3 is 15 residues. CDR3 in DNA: TGCAGCGTTGGGACGACTAGTTCGAGCTACAATGAGCAGTTCTTC. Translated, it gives CSVGTTSSSYNEQFF.

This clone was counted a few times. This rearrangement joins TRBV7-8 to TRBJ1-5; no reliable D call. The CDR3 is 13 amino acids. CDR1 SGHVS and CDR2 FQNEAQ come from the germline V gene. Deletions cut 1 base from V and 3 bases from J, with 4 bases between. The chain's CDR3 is CASSLGANQPQHF. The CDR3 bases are TGTGCCAGCAGCTTAGGGGCCAATCAGCCCCAGCATTTT.

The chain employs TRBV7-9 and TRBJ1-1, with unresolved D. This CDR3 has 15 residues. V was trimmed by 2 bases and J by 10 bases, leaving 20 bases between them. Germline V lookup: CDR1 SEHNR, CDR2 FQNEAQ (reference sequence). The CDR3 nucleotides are TGTGCCAGCAGCTTACGAGGGCCCTCCGCGATGCGAGCTTTCTTT. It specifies CASSLRGPSAMRAFF.

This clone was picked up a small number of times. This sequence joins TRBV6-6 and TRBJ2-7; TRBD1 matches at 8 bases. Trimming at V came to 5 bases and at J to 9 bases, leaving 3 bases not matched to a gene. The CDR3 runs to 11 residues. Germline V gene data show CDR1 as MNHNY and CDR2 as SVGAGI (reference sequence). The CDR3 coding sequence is TGTGCCAGCAGTCCAGGACAGGGGCAGTACTTC. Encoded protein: CASSPGQGQYF.

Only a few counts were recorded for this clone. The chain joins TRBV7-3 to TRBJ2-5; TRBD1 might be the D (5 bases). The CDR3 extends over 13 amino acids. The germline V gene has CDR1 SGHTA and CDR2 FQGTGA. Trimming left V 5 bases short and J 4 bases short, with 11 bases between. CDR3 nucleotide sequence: TGTGCCAGCAGCCCCCGAAGGGGAGAGACCCAGTACTTC. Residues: CASSPRRGETQYF.

CDR3 sequence (DNA): TGTGCCAGCAGCCACCCTAGCAGTCATGAGCAGTTCTTC. This sequence encodes CASSHPSSHEQFF. The chain is built from TRBV4-2 and TRBJ2-1, with D maybe TRBD2 (5 bases). The CDR3 covers 13 residues. Trimming removed 3 bases at V and 8 bases at J, with 11 bases between. Germline V gene lookup returns CDR1 LGHNA and CDR2 YNFKEQ.

The CDR3 DNA follows: TGTGCCAGCAGTCTAAGGGAGGGTGGTGGCTACACCTTC. As protein: CASSLREGGGYTF. The V gene is TRBV6-1, the J gene TRBJ1-2, with D hard to call. V gave up 5 bases and J gave up 7 bases, with 14 bases separating them. Germline CDR1 MNHNS, CDR2 SASEGT. The CDR3 sequence is 13 residues long.

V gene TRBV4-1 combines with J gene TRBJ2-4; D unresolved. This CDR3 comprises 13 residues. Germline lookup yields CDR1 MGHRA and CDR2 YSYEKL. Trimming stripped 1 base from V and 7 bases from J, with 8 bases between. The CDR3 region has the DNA TGCGCCAGCAGCCAAGCCCTAGAGAACATTCAGTACTTC. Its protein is CASSQALENIQYF.

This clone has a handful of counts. The CDR3 protein is CASSIAAAGGLDTQYF. The CDR3 DNA is TGTGCCAGTAGTATAGCTGCAGCGGGAGGGCTGGATACGCAGTATTTT. The chain employs TRBV19 and TRBJ2-3, with 10 bases that match TRBD2. J lost 6 bases, V lost 1 base, and 7 bases had no gene match. This CDR3 is 16 amino acids long. Germline-derived CDR1 and CDR2 are LNHDA and SQIVND (reference sequence).

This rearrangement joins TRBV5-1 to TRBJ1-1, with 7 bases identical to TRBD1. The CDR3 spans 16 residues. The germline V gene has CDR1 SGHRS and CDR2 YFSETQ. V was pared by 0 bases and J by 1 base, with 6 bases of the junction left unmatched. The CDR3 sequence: CASSLGTGNSNTEAFF. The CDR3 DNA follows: TGCGCCAGCAGCTTGGGGACAGGAAATTCGAACACTGAAGCTTTCTTT. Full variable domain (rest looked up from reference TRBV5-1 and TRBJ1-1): KAGVTQTPRYLIKTRGQQVTLSCSPISGHRSVSWYQQTPGQGLQFLFEYFSETQRNKGNFPGRFSGRQFSNSRSEMNVSTLELGDSALYLCASSLGTGNSNTEAFFGQGTRLTVV.

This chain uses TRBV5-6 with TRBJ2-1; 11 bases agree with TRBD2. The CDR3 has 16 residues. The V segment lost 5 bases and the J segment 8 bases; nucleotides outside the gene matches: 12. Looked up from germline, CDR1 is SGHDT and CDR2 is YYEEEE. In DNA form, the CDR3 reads TGTGCCAGCAGACTACTAGCGGGAGAGTTCGGCGATGAGCAGTTCTTC. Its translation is CASRLLAGEFGDEQFF.

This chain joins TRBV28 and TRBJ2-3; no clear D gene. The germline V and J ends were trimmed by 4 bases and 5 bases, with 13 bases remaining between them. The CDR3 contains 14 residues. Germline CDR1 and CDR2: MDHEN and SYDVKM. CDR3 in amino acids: CASSSRGDLDTQYF. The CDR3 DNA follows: TGTGCCAGCAGTTCCCGAGGCGATTTAGATACGCAGTATTTT.

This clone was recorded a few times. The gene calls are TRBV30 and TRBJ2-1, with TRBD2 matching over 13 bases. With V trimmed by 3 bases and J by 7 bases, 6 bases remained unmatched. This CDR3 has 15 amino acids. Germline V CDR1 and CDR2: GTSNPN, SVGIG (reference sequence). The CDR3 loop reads CAWRGLAGPANEQFF. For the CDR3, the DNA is TGTGCCTGGAGGGGACTAGCGGGACCGGCGAATGAGCAGTTCTTC.

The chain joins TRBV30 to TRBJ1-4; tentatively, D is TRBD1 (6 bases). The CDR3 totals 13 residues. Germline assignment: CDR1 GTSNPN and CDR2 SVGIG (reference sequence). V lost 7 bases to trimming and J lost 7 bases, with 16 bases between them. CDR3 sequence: CASNTGTTEKLFF. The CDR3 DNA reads TGTGCCTCAAATACAGGGACGACTGAAAAACTGTTTTTT.